A selection of T cell receptor beta chains follows, all from one sample in a study of blood T cell repertoires in COVID-19. Produced via immunoSEQ multiplex PCR; TCRdb's table is partial and in-frame only. The table records about 310,000 clones, roughly 88% of them present only once. The sequencing input was PBMCs or T cells enriched from blood (not recorded which). All receptors derive from a man aged 30 to 39 who had recovered from COVID-19. Each CDR3 is given with its conserved first and last residue. Fields, in order: V gene, D gene, J gene, CDR3 length, clone size, CDR3 DNA, CDR3 protein. The D gene is left open where the match is weak. Clone size appears in some rows only: once, few, many, or a class for an expanded clone.

V: TRBV10-3
D: NA
J: TRBJ2-3
length: 15
size: once
DNA: TGTGCCATCAGGCCTAATGCGGGGGCCGCAGATACGCAGTATTTT
CDR3: CAIRPNAGAADTQYF

V: TRBV19
D: TRBD1
J: TRBJ2-7
length: 13
size: NA
DNA: TGTGCCAGTAGTACGGACAGGTCCCACGAGCAGTACTTC
CDR3: CASSTDRSHEQYF

V: TRBV6-5
D: TRBD1
J: TRBJ2-1
length: 15
size: many
DNA: TGTGCCAGCAGTTACAAAGGACAGGAATACAATGAGCAGTTCTTC
CDR3: CASSYKGQEYNEQFF

V: TRBV7-3
D: TRBD1
J: TRBJ1-6
length: 16
size: few
DNA: TGTGCCAGCAGCTTAACTGGCAGGGGGAACAATTCACCCCTCCACTTT
CDR3: CASSLTGRGNNSPLHF

V: TRBV6-2/TRBV6-3
D: NA
J: TRBJ1-2
length: 14
size: NA
DNA: TGTGCCAGCAGTTACTCTATTGGGCCAGGCGGCTACACCTTC
CDR3: CASSYSIGPGGYTF

V: TRBV4-1
D: NA
J: TRBJ2-3
length: 16
size: NA
DNA: TGCGCCAGCAGCCCATCAAGGGGGGGGGCCACAGATACGCAGTATTTT
CDR3: CASSPSRGGATDTQYF

V: TRBV7-9
D: TRBD1
J: TRBJ2-1
length: 18
size: once
DNA: TGTGCCAGCAGCGTCCGGGGACAGATGGAAAGCTCCTACAATGAGCAGTTCTTC
CDR3: CASSVRGQMESSYNEQFF

V: TRBV5-1
D: NA
J: TRBJ1-2
length: 17
size: NA
DNA: TGCGCCAGCAGCTTGGATCTCTCACGCTCAGGGGTTGGTGGCTACACCTTC
CDR3: CASSLDLSRSGVGGYTF

V: TRBV2
D: TRBD1
J: TRBJ1-6
length: 16
size: NA
DNA: TGTGCCAGCAGGGCTGACAGGGCCATCCCCAATTCACCCCTCCACTTT
CDR3: CASRADRAIPNSPLHF

V: TRBV5-1
D: TRBD1
J: TRBJ1-6
length: 16
size: NA
DNA: TGCGCCAGCAGCCCCCGACAGGGAGCAAGGGAGTCGACCCTCCACTTT
CDR3: CASSPRQGARESTLHF

V: TRBV7-9
D: TRBD1
J: TRBJ1-1
length: 12
size: few
DNA: TGTGCCAGCAGGCTGGGACAGAGTGAAGCTTTCTTT
CDR3: CASRLGQSEAFF

V: TRBV6-6
D: NA
J: TRBJ1-4
length: 18
size: NA
DNA: TGTGCCAGCAGTCGATTACCCTTCCCAGGGTCAAGAGATGAAAAACTGTTTTTT
CDR3: CASSRLPFPGSRDEKLFF

V: TRBV10-3
D: TRBD2
J: TRBJ2-7
length: 15
size: NA
DNA: TGTGCCATCAGACGGACTAGCGGGGGTATCAACGAGCAGTACTTC
CDR3: CAIRRTSGGINEQYF

V: TRBV19
D: NA
J: TRBJ1-6
length: 14
size: NA
DNA: TGTGCCAGTAGAGGAGGGGACTATAATTCACCCCTCCACTTT
CDR3: CASRGGDYNSPLHF

V: TRBV12-3/TRBV12-4
D: NA
J: TRBJ2-7
length: 13
size: NA
DNA: TGTGCCAGCAGCTTGGAGGGAAGCTACGAGCAGTACTTC
CDR3: CASSLEGSYEQYF